This passage covers 16 T cell receptor beta chains from one sample sequenced in a study of T cells in localized non-small cell lung cancer. Data came from immunoSEQ multiplex PCR; TCRdb stores just in-frame clones and leaves some out. The sample lists over 15,000 clones; around 91% were seen once. The sample in question was peripheral blood, obtained before any cancer treatment. These receptors originate from a female donor of 60 years or more with stage III squamous cell lung carcinoma.

The gene calls are TRBV6-6 and TRBJ2-5; TRBD1 aligns across 10 bases. The CDR3 runs 15 residues. The germline CDR1 and CDR2 sequences are MNHNY and SVGAGI (reference sequence). Unmatched junction bases numbered 2, after V lost 2 bases and J lost 2 bases. The CDR3 sequence: CASSYPDRGQETQYF. The CDR3 region has the DNA TGTGCCAGCAGTTACCCGGACAGGGGGCAAGAGACCCAGTACTTC.

This chain joins TRBV6-5 and TRBJ1-2; tentative D call: TRBD1 (5 bases). V dropped 0 bases and J dropped 4 bases, with 12 bases sitting between them. The CDR3 is 15 residues long. CDR1 is MNHEY and CDR2 is SVGAGI in the germline V gene. The DNA of the CDR3 is TGTGCCAGCAGTTACTCGAACGGGGGAGGCTATGGCTACACCTTC. Amino acid sequence: CASSYSNGGGYGYTF.

This sequence joins TRBV14 and TRBJ2-3; D perhaps matches TRBD1 (7 bases). CDR3 length: 17 residues. Trimming removed 3 bases at V and 3 bases at J, with 19 bases between. The germline V gene encodes CDR1 SGHDN and CDR2 FVKESK. The CDR3 is CASSQMTGLGGTDTQYF. The CDR3 DNA sequence: TGTGCCAGCAGCCAGATGACAGGGCTAGGAGGGACAGATACGCAGTATTTT.

The gene calls are TRBV6-6 and TRBJ2-7; 8 bases fit TRBD1. After removal of 5 bases from V and 2 bases from J, the junction contained 5 bases not matched to a gene. Germline CDR1 and CDR2: MNHNY and SVGAGI (reference sequence). This CDR3 region has 14 residues. CDR3 nucleotide sequence: TGTGCCAGCAGTACCCGGACAGGGCCCTACGAGCAGTACTTC. This encodes CASSTRTGPYEQYF.

The V call is TRBV6-5, the J call TRBJ2-3, with TRBD1 as a possible D gene (6 bases). V was pared by 4 bases and J by 5 bases, with 19 bases between. CDR3 length: 16 residues. From germline, CDR1 is MNHEY and CDR2 SVGAGI. CDR3 sequence (DNA): TGTGCCAGCAGTTCGAGCCGGACAGCCGGTGGAGATACGCAGTATTTT. The encoded protein is CASSSSRTAGGDTQYF.

The V call is TRBV4-2, the J call TRBJ2-1; 7 nucleotides match TRBD2. The CDR3 contains 16 residues. The V and J ends lost 0 bases and 3 bases, in that order; junction bases with no gene match: 5. Germline V gene lookup returns CDR1 LGHNA and CDR2 YNFKEQ. CDR3 amino acids: CASSQDRGRGYNEQFF. The CDR3 nucleotides are TGTGCCAGCAGCCAAGATCGGGGGAGGGGCTACAATGAGCAGTTCTTC.

The chain combines TRBV11-2 with TRBJ2-7, with 7 bases identical to TRBD2. The CDR3 contains 17 residues. Germline loops: CDR1 SGHAT, CDR2 FQNNGV. Trimming removed 1 base from V and 6 bases from J; junction bases left unmatched: 15. Here the CDR3 DNA reads TGTGCCAGCAGCTTAGTCGGCGGAGTGGGCGGGAGAGGCGAGCAGTACTTC. Translated, it gives CASSLVGGVGGRGEQYF.

This clone appeared once. V is TRBV9 and J is TRBJ1-1; TRBD1 matches at 7 bases. CDR1 and CDR2 (germline): SGDLS, YYNGEE. The CDR3 is 15 residues long. Losses at the gene ends were 0 bases for V and 5 bases for J; bases not matched to a gene: 7. For the CDR3, the DNA is TGTGCCAGCAGCGTAGAAGGGGGCGCGGGGACTGAAGCTTTCTTT. Translated: CASSVEGGAGTEAFF. The full variable domain, in which reference TRBV9 and TRBJ1-1 provide the parts outside the CDR3, is DSGVTQTPKHLITATGQRVTLRCSPRSGDLSVYWYQQSLDQGLQFLIQYYNGEERAKGNILERFSAQQFPDLHSELNLSSLELGDSALYFCASSVEGGAGTEAFFGQGTRLTVV.

This clone was seen just once. The V and J genes are TRBV21-1 and TRBJ1-5; TRBD1 is the table's D call, not checked against the DNA. TRBV21-1 is a pseudogene segment. The CDR3 is made up of 18 amino acids. The CDR3 DNA reads TGTGCCAGCAGCCCCGGGACAGGGCCTTATTATAGCAATCAGCCCCAGCATTTT. The encoded protein is CASSPGTGPYYSNQPQHF.

The chain is built from TRBV30 and TRBJ2-6; D possibly corresponds to TRBD2 (5 bases). Germline loops: CDR1 GTSNPN, CDR2 SVGIG (reference sequence). Trimming took 5 bases from V and 3 from J, leaving 17 bases between them. The length of the CDR3 is 16 residues. The CDR3 here is CAWGGLIGVGANVLTF. CDR3 bases: TGTGCCTGGGGAGGACTCATTGGAGTTGGGGCCAACGTCCTGACTTTC.

Written as DNA, the CDR3 is TGTGCCAGCAGTTTATCGTCAGGGACCTATGGCTACACCTTC. Its translation is CASSLSSGTYGYTF. The chain links TRBV27 to TRBJ1-2, with D perhaps matching TRBD1 (5 bases). The CDR3 is 14 amino acids. Germline V gene sequence: CDR1 MNHEY, CDR2 SMNVEV (reference sequence). The V end lost 0 bases, the J end lost 4 bases, and 9 bases lay between the germline ends.

The chain recombines TRBV10-3 with TRBJ1-2, with TRBD1 matching 7 bases. In germline, CDR1 is ENHRY, CDR2 SYGVKD. The trim removed 3 bases at V and 5 bases at J, leaving 9 bases unmatched. This CDR3 region has 15 residues. The CDR3 DNA sequence: TGTGCCATCAGTGATCGGACAGGCAATACTTATGGCTACACCTTC. It yields the protein CAISDRTGNTYGYTF.

V is TRBV6-1 and J is TRBJ1-2; D gene ambiguous. V was shortened by 4 bases and J by 8 bases, with 8 bases between the two germline ends. This CDR3 is 11 amino acids long. CDR1 and CDR2 (germline): MNHNS, SASEGT. The CDR3 DNA is TGTGCCAGCAGTGCGGGCTGGGGCTACACCTTC. It is translated as CASSAGWGYTF.

This clone was found a few times. This rearrangement joins TRBV5-8 to TRBJ1-5; unclear D gene. The CDR3 spans 16 residues. V lost 0 bases, J lost 2 bases, and 12 bases lay in between. Germline CDR1 reads SGHTS; CDR2 reads YDEGEE. DNA of the CDR3: TGTGCCAGCAGCTTGGCTATCGGGGTTGGCAATCAGCCCCAGCATTTT. Amino acids: CASSLAIGVGNQPQHF.

J is TRBJ2-3 and V is TRBV29-1; 11 bases agree with TRBD1. The CDR3 is 17 residues long. With V trimmed by 6 bases and J by 3 bases, 14 bases remained unmatched. The V gene's germline CDR1 is SQVTM and CDR2 ANQGSEA. CDR3 coding DNA: TGCAGCGTGGAGCCCACAGGACAGGGGGCATGGACAGATACGCAGTATTTT. Protein: CSVEPTGQGAWTDTQYF.

This rearrangement joins TRBV7-8 to TRBJ1-1; 7 bases map to TRBD1. CDR1 and CDR2 from the germline V gene are SGHVS and FQNEAQ. J was trimmed by 7 bases and V by 5 bases; bases with no gene match: 10. This CDR3 is built from 14 residues. This CDR3 is CASSATDRANEAFF. As DNA, the CDR3 is TGTGCCAGCAGCGCAACAGACAGGGCAAATGAAGCTTTCTTT.